The rows below give T cell receptor beta chains drawn from one sample of a study of shared clonotypes between healthy human individuals. The data were produced by immunoSEQ multiplex PCR, yet TCRdb's version contains in-frame clones alone and is incomplete. The sample shows about 2.1 million clones, roughly 95% of them seen only once. The material sequenced was naive CD8+ T cells from PBMCs. The receptors here all came from a man aged 18 to 30 in good health. Some clones in this sample may be carry-over from other donors' samples. Both conserved end residues are part of each CDR3. A D gene is named only where the DNA matches it firmly.

j_call	d_call	v_call	cdr3_aa
TRBJ2-2	TRBD2	TRBV9	CASCPGGDTGELFF
TRBJ2-1	-	TRBV30	CAWSVSRASEQFF
TRBJ2-7	-	TRBV30	CACHTGYEQYF
TRBJ2-1	TRBD2	TRBV6-1	CASQDRGSYNEQFF
TRBJ2-1	-	TRBV11-2	CASSLEGYYNEQFF
TRBJ2-1	TRBD2	TRBV4-1	CASSRGLAYNEQFF
TRBJ1-4	-	TRBV28	CASSLGGTRGTTNEKLFF
TRBJ2-7	-	TRBV28	CASSPTGEAHEQYF
TRBJ2-5	-	TRBV5-8	CASVLGGGRLRETQYF
TRBJ2-7	-	TRBV2	CASTSPAGVGEQYF